This T cell receptor (beta chain) was observed in a study of T cells in localized non-small cell lung cancer. Sequencing used immunoSEQ multiplex PCR; TCRdb keeps in-frame clones, though not all of them. The sample lists approximately 1,600 clones; 25% were seen once. CDR1 is LGHNT, CDR2 FRNRAP, per germline. CDR3 length: 13 residues. This clone is labeled medium-sized (0.01 to 0.1%). This TCR came from a male donor aged 60 or over with stage II lung adenocarcinoma. The gene calls are TRBV12-5 and TRBJ1-2; the D gene is possibly TRBD1 (5 bases). The sequenced sample was normal lung tissue next to the tumor, obtained before any cancer treatment. CDR3: CASFLGQGYGYTF. CDR3 nucleotide sequence: TGTGCCAGCTTCCTTGGGCAGGGCTATGGCTACACCTTC. Complete variable domain (other parts from reference TRBV12-5 and TRBJ1-2): DARVTQTPRHKVTEMGQEVTMRCQPILGHNTVFWYRQTMMQGLELLAYFRNRAPLDDSGMPKDRFSAEMPDATLATLKIQPSEPRDSAVYFCASFLGQGYGYTFGSGTRLTVV.